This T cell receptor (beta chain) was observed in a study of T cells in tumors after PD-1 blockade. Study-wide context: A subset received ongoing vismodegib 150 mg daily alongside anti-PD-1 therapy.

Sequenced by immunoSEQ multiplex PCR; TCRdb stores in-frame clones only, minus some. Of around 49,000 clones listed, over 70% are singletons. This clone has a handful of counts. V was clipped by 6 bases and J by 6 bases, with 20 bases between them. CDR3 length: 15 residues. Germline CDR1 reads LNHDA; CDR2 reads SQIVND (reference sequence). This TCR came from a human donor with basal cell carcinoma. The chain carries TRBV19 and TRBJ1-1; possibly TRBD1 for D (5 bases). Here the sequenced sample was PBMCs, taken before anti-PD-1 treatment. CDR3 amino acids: CASRVIQGRRAEAFF. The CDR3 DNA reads TGTGCCAGTAGAGTCATTCAGGGTAGGCGGGCTGAAGCTTTCTTT. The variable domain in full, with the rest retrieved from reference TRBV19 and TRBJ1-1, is DGGITQSPKYLFRKEGQNVTLSCEQNLNHDAMYWYRQDPGQGLRLIYYSQIVNDFQKGDIAEGYSVSREKKESFPLTVTSAQKNPTAFYLCASRVIQGRRAEAFFGQGTRLTVV.